The 27 T cell receptor beta chains reported below all come from one sample, sequenced in a study of cytomegalovirus exposure and HLA in healthy donors. 60 Vbeta and 13 Jbeta primers were used in PCR. Produced via immunoSEQ multiplex PCR; TCRdb's table is partial and in-frame only. The sample yields 150,000 to 200,000 clones, roughly 68% seen once. Sequencing was carried out using PBMCs. All receptors come from a man younger than 45 in good health and CMV-seropositive.

J is TRBJ2-5 and V is TRBV5-1; D possibly corresponds to TRBD1 (6 bases). The J call may be incorrect, as the DNA end agrees better with TRBJ2-7. Germline assignment: CDR1 SGHRS and CDR2 YFSETQ. This CDR3 has 13 amino acids. CDR3 in DNA: TGCGCCAGCAGCCGACAGGAGAATCGCGAGCAGTACTTC. It translates to CASSRQENREQYF.

The chain has TRBV2 and TRBJ1-3; D is undetermined. V gave up 0 bases and J gave up 13 bases, with 7 bases separating them. From germline, CDR1 is SNHLY and CDR2 FYNNEI. This CDR3 spans 11 amino acids. CDR3: CASSEAQLIYF. The CDR3 DNA is TGTGCCAGCAGTGAAGCCCAACTAATATATTTT. Filled out from reference TRBV2 and TRBJ1-3, the complete variable domain reads EPEVTQTPSHQVTQMGQEVILRCVPISNHLYFYWYRQILGQKVEFLVSFYNNEISEKSEIFDDQFSVERPDGSNFTLKIRSTKLEDSAMYFCASSEAQLIYFGEGSWLTVV.

In its sample, this clone was seen a few times. The chain links TRBV7-2 to TRBJ2-7, with 11 positions matching TRBD2. The CDR3 runs to 16 residues. Unmatched junction bases numbered 4, after V lost 1 base and J lost 2 bases. Germline loops: CDR1 SGHTA, CDR2 FQGNSA. Written as DNA, the CDR3 is TGTGCCAGCAGCTTAGTAGTAGCGGGAGGGGCCTACGAGCAGTACTTC. Protein sequence: CASSLVVAGGAYEQYF.

The genes are TRBV18 and TRBJ2-1; D might be TRBD2 (5 bases). Germline loops: CDR1 KGHSH, CDR2 LQKENI. The CDR3 covers 17 residues. V was clipped by 3 bases and J by 8 bases, with 23 bases between them. The CDR3 DNA reads as TGTGCCAGCTCACCGAGACGGGAATCCTTTTCCCGCGATGAGCAGTTCTTC. Residues: CASSPRRESFSRDEQFF.

This chain links TRBV11-2 with TRBJ2-5, with a weak D call TRBD1 (7 bases). The CDR3 consists of 15 residues. The V and J ends lost 2 bases and 5 bases respectively, with 15 bases between them. CDR1 and CDR2 from the germline V gene are SGHAT and FQNNGV. CDR3 sequence: CASSLSAGGRETQYF. In DNA, the CDR3 is TGTGCCAGCAGCTTATCAGCAGGGGGGCGTGAGACCCAGTACTTC.

This rearrangement joins TRBV10-3 to TRBJ1-1; D perhaps matches TRBD1 (6 bases). The CDR3 consists of 14 residues. Trimming cost V 2 bases and J 10 bases, with 17 bases left between them. CDR1 ENHRY and CDR2 SYGVKD come from the germline V gene. The DNA for the CDR3 is TGTGCCATCAGTGAGCCCCCGGGGGGGCTAGGAGCTTTCTTT. It specifies CAISEPPGGLGAFF.

The chain recombines TRBV5-6 with TRBJ1-5; D remains ambiguous. Germline values: CDR1 SGHDT, CDR2 YYEEEE. The CDR3 is made up of 15 amino acids. V gave up 4 bases and J gave up 3 bases, with 14 bases separating them. The CDR3 DNA follows: TGTGCCAGCAGCCCCGGTACGGGAATCAATCAGCCCCAGCATTTT. Protein: CASSPGTGINQPQHF.

This rearrangement joins TRBV19 to TRBJ2-2; 8 bases match TRBD1. This CDR3 region has 14 residues. Germline-derived CDR1 and CDR2 are LNHDA and SQIVND (reference sequence). The J segment lost 4 bases and the V segment lost 7 bases, leaving 5 bases of the junction unmatched. CDR3 nucleotides: TGTGCCAGTACCCTGACAGGGGCCACCGGGGAGCTGTTTTTT. Translated, it gives CASTLTGATGELFF. Full variable domain (remainder filled in from reference TRBV19 and TRBJ2-2): DGGITQSPKYLFRKEGQNVTLSCEQNLNHDAMYWYRQDPGQGLRLIYYSQIVNDFQKGDIAEGYSVSREKKESFPLTVTSAQKNPTAFYLCASTLTGATGELFFGEGSRLTVL.

This clone has only one observation. This chain links TRBV5-4 with TRBJ2-5; D not resolved. The DNA end is more similar to TRBJ2-7, so the J call may be wrong. The CDR3 contains 15 residues. Germline-derived CDR1 and CDR2 are SGHNT and YYREEE (reference sequence). CDR3 in DNA: TGTGCCAGCAGCTCCGACTTATTAGTCTCCTACGAGCAGTACTTC. Its protein is CASSSDLLVSYEQYF.

DNA of the CDR3: TGTGCCAGCAGCCTTCTTAATCAGCCCCAGCATTTT. Encoded protein: CASSLLNQPQHF. The chain has TRBV28 and TRBJ1-5; the D is unclear. The germline gives CDR1 MDHEN, CDR2 SYDVKM. This CDR3 contains 12 residues. Trimming took 6 bases from V and 4 from J, leaving 7 bases between them.

The genes are TRBV2 and TRBJ2-2; perhaps TRBD1 as D (5 bases). This CDR3 contains 13 residues. V was pared by 6 bases and J by 7 bases, with 12 bases between. Germline CDR1 is SNHLY and CDR2 is FYNNEI. The CDR3 reads CASRGPLIGELFF. The CDR3 DNA follows: TGTGCCAGCAGGGGGCCACTTATCGGGGAGCTGTTTTTT.

About this clone: The same CDR3 also results from other DNA sequences found in this sample. This chain links TRBV18 with TRBJ1-5, with TRBD1 as a possible D gene (6 bases). The CDR3 extends over 16 amino acids. The V gene's germline CDR1 is KGHSH and CDR2 LQKENI. V gave up 3 bases and J gave up 0 bases, with 12 bases separating them. The CDR3 DNA reads as TGTGCCAGCTCACCGGGACAACTTAATAGCAATCAGCCCCAGCATTTT. This gives the protein CASSPGQLNSNQPQHF.

This chain joins TRBV5-1 and TRBJ2-7; a weak D match, TRBD2 (6 bases). Germline V gene data show CDR1 as SGHRS and CDR2 as YFSETQ. V was shortened by 4 bases and J by 2 bases, with 13 bases between the two germline ends. The CDR3 is 14 amino acids. The CDR3 spells CASSILSGAYEQYF. Here the CDR3 DNA reads TGCGCCAGCAGCATTCTATCGGGAGCCTACGAGCAGTACTTC.

CDR3 amino acids: CASSSLRGLTYGYTF. CDR3 nucleotides: TGTGCCAGCAGCTCCCTCAGGGGGCTTACCTATGGCTACACCTTC. The chain links TRBV13 to TRBJ1-2; 8 nucleotides match TRBD1. J lost 4 bases, V lost 4 bases, and 8 bases had no gene match. The CDR3 covers 15 residues. Germline CDR1 reads PRHDT; CDR2 reads FYEKMQ (reference sequence).

The rearrangement uses TRBV15 and TRBJ2-5, with D possibly being TRBD2 (6 bases). The J call may be faulty, since TRBJ2-7 better matches the DNA end. The CDR3 covers 14 residues. From germline, CDR1 is LNHNV and CDR2 YYDKDF (reference sequence). DNA of the CDR3: TGTGCCACCAGCAGGGAGCGGGCCTCCTACGAGCAGTACTTC. Amino acids: CATSRERASYEQYF.

This chain's CDR3 is CASSLALAGITDTQYF. The CDR3 DNA reads as TGTGCCAGCAGCTTAGCCCTAGCGGGTATCACAGATACGCAGTATTTT. The chain employs TRBV7-9 and TRBJ2-3; 8 nucleotides match TRBD2. Looked up from germline, CDR1 is SEHNR and CDR2 is FQNEAQ (reference sequence). The CDR3 totals 16 residues. With 0 bases clipped from V and 2 bases from J, the junction kept 4 bases outside the gene matches.

The chain combines TRBV19 with TRBJ1-4, with TRBD1 matching 8 bases. The CDR3 extends over 13 amino acids. CDR1 and CDR2 from the germline V gene are LNHDA and SQIVND (reference sequence). Unmatched junction bases numbered 9, after V lost 7 bases and J lost 11 bases. The CDR3 is CASTDRDLEKLFF. The CDR3 DNA reads TGTGCCAGTACGGACAGGGACTTAGAGAAACTGTTTTTT.

This chain joins TRBV7-6 and TRBJ1-1; TRBD1 is a possible D gene (5 bases). CDR1 and CDR2 from the germline V gene are SGHVS and FNYEAQ. Trimming cost V 4 bases and J 5 bases, with 17 bases left between them. This CDR3 is 15 amino acids long. The CDR3 coding sequence is TGTGCCAGCAGCTCCATCGATGCGGGGCGGACTGAAGCTTTCTTT. It specifies CASSSIDAGRTEAFF.

V gene TRBV9 combines with J gene TRBJ2-1; 10 nucleotides match TRBD1. Germline V gives CDR1 SGDLS, CDR2 YYNGEE. This CDR3 is built from 16 residues. J gave up 9 bases and V 3 bases, and 12 bases lay outside the gene matches. For the CDR3, the DNA is TGTGCCAGCAGCGGAGCCGACAGGGGGCCTTTTGGTGAGCAGTTCTTC. Translated, it gives CASSGADRGPFGEQFF.

This sequence joins TRBV27 and TRBJ2-1; 9 bases match TRBD2. V was pared by 3 bases and J by 4 bases, with 4 bases of the junction left unmatched. CDR1 is MNHEY, CDR2 SMNVEV, per germline (reference sequence). This CDR3 comprises 15 residues. The CDR3 spells CASSLRGGSYNEQFF. CDR3 DNA sequence: TGTGCCAGCAGTTTGCGGGGGGGAAGTTACAATGAGCAGTTCTTC.

This clone was observed a handful of times. The same CDR3 can be traced to other DNA sequences in this sample. The chain combines TRBV9 with TRBJ2-7; TRBD2 matches 8 bases. J lost 4 bases, V lost 0 bases, and 6 bases had no gene match. The germline V gene has CDR1 SGDLS and CDR2 YYNGEE. The CDR3 consists of 15 residues. The CDR3 nucleotides are TGTGCCAGCAGCGTAGCGGGTAGCGGGGATTACGAGCAGTACTTC. It codes for CASSVAGSGDYEQYF.

The chain joins TRBV6-1 to TRBJ1-5; 7 bases map to TRBD1. This CDR3 spans 16 amino acids. Trimming removed 1 base from V and 6 bases from J; junction bases left unmatched: 9. Germline V gives CDR1 MNHNS, CDR2 SASEGT. The CDR3 loop reads CASSEVPGTAPQPQHF. The DNA for the CDR3 is TGTGCCAGCAGTGAAGTGCCCGGGACAGCCCCTCAGCCCCAGCATTTT.

V gene TRBV10-2 combines with J gene TRBJ2-5, with D possibly TRBD1 on 7 matching bases. Germline CDR1 WSHSY, CDR2 SAAADI. V gave up 0 bases and J gave up 4 bases, with 12 bases separating them. The CDR3 totals 15 residues. CDR3 in DNA: TGCGCCAGCAGTGAGTCGACTAGGGGGCGAGAGACCCAGTACTTC. Protein: CASSESTRGRETQYF.

V gene TRBV5-1 combines with J gene TRBJ2-7; the D gene is possibly TRBD1 (5 bases). The CDR3 runs 15 residues. The V end was cut by 4 bases, the J end by 5 bases, with 19 bases between. The V gene's germline CDR1 is SGHRS and CDR2 YFSETQ. CDR3 loop: CASSQTEAWGDEQYF. In DNA, the CDR3 is TGCGCCAGCAGCCAAACGGAAGCCTGGGGCGACGAGCAGTACTTC.

The DNA for the CDR3 is TGTGCCAGCAGTTTATGGTCCGGGTTACAAGAGACCCAGTACTTC. This encodes CASSLWSGLQETQYF. The chain couples TRBV27 to TRBJ2-5; D not resolved. In germline, CDR1 is MNHEY, CDR2 SMNVEV (reference sequence). Trimming stripped 1 base from V and 2 bases from J, with 11 bases between. The CDR3 contains 15 residues.

This clone came up a few times. The J gene is TRBJ2-7, the V gene TRBV11-2, with 10 bases identical to TRBD2. This CDR3 region has 17 residues. V was pared by 7 bases and J by 3 bases, with 15 bases of the junction left unmatched. Germline assignment: CDR1 SGHAT and CDR2 FQNNGV. The CDR3 nucleotides read TGTGCCAGCACCGAGAGGGCTAGCGGGAGAAGCCGCTACGAGCAGTACTTC. Protein sequence: CASTERASGRSRYEQYF.

The gene calls are TRBV6-5 and TRBJ1-1, with D possibly matching TRBD1 (6 bases). V was pared by 0 bases and J by 3 bases, with 11 bases between. The CDR3 covers 15 residues. Germline assignment: CDR1 MNHEY and CDR2 SVGAGI. In nucleotides, the CDR3 is TGTGCCAGCAGTTACTCGCACAGGGTGGACACTGAAGCTTTCTTT. Residues: CASSYSHRVDTEAFF.